These 11 T cell receptor beta chains were all obtained from the same sample, sequenced in a study of neoadjuvant anti-PD-1 for oral cavity cancer. Time point denoted: after neoadjuvant nivolumab, at surgical resection. TCRdb keeps only in-frame clones here, not all; method: immunoSEQ multiplex PCR. Among about 14,000 clones listed, roughly four fifths were seen once. This material consisted of PBMCs, taken after nivolumab (anti-PD-1) treatment. All receptors derive from a person aged 35-79 years with oral cavity squamous cell carcinoma.

This clone was seen a few times. The sample holds other DNA sequences that translate to the same CDR3. The chain links TRBV6-5 to TRBJ2-3; 7 bases map to TRBD1. The junction had 0 bases not matched to a gene; V was cut back by 2 bases and J by 1 base. This CDR3 contains 14 residues. Germline lookup yields CDR1 MNHEY and CDR2 SVGAGI. The DNA of the CDR3 is TGTGCCAGCAGTTACGGACAGGGCACAGATACGCAGTATTTT. Amino acid sequence: CASSYGQGTDTQYF.

The V and J genes are TRBV9 and TRBJ2-5; 9 bases are shared with TRBD2. With V trimmed by 0 bases and J by 2 bases, 8 bases remained unmatched. Germline assignment: CDR1 SGDLS and CDR2 YYNGEE. This CDR3 is 17 amino acids long. In DNA form, the CDR3 reads TGTGCCAGCAGCGTAGGTCTCGGAGCGGGGGGACAAGAGACCCAGTACTTC. It codes for CASSVGLGAGGQETQYF.

The chain is built from TRBV4-2 and TRBJ2-1, with D unresolved. The CDR3 length is 14 residues. Per the germline V gene, CDR1 is LGHNA and CDR2 is YNFKEQ. V lost 1 base and J 6 bases, leaving 10 bases between the germline ends. CDR3 sequence: CASSQGSILNEQFF. The CDR3 coding sequence is TGTGCCAGCAGCCAAGGCTCGATTCTCAATGAGCAGTTCTTC.

The chain links TRBV5-1 to TRBJ2-3; D gene ambiguous. Germline CDR1 reads SGHRS; CDR2 reads YFSETQ. V was trimmed by 0 bases and J by 4 bases, leaving 9 bases between them. The CDR3 covers 14 residues. In DNA, the CDR3 is TGCGCCAGCAGCTTGGATGTAAGGGCAGATACGCAGTATTTT. This translates into CASSLDVRADTQYF.

The CDR3 here is CATSSVGGINEQYF. The DNA of the CDR3 is TGTGCCACCAGCAGTGTCGGAGGGATCAACGAGCAGTACTTC. The chain joins TRBV15 to TRBJ2-7, with D perhaps TRBD2 (6 bases). This CDR3 is 14 amino acids long. V lost 3 bases and J 5 bases, leaving 14 bases between the germline ends. Per germline, CDR1 LNHNV and CDR2 YYDKDF (reference sequence).

This clone was picked up one time. The V gene is TRBV7-9, the J gene TRBJ1-2; 7 bases line up with TRBD1. J lost 3 bases, V lost 5 bases, and 6 bases had no gene match. The CDR3 sequence is 14 residues long. Germline values: CDR1 SEHNR, CDR2 FQNEAQ (reference sequence). DNA of the CDR3: TGTGCCAGCAGCACCGGGACAGCTTACTATGGCTACACCTTC. Protein: CASSTGTAYYGYTF.

V is TRBV30 and J is TRBJ2-1; 7 bases map to TRBD2. This CDR3 is 15 amino acids long. V was clipped by 0 bases and J by 7 bases; unmatched bases: 9. CDR1 and CDR2 from the germline V gene are GTSNPN and SVGIG (reference sequence). The DNA of the CDR3 is TGTGCCTGGAGTGTGTGGCGGGAGAGGCGGAATGAGCAGTTCTTC. It yields the protein CAWSVWRERRNEQFF.

The V call is TRBV11-2, the J call TRBJ2-7, with D maybe TRBD2 (6 bases). V lost 1 base and J lost 4, with 11 bases in between. This CDR3 comprises 14 residues. Germline V gives CDR1 SGHAT, CDR2 FQNNGV. CDR3: CASSLAFGGYEQYF. The CDR3 DNA sequence: TGTGCCAGCAGCTTAGCCTTCGGGGGATACGAGCAGTACTTC.

The table lists this clone with a few counts. The chain employs TRBV29-1 and TRBJ1-1; 9 positions match TRBD1. The CDR3 is made up of 12 amino acids. Germline V gives CDR1 SQVTM, CDR2 ANQGSEA. With V trimmed by 7 bases and J by 6 bases, 6 bases remained unmatched. The CDR3 here is CSAGTGYSEAFF. The CDR3 region has the DNA TGCAGCGCCGGGACAGGGTACTCTGAAGCTTTCTTT.

The chain employs TRBV5-1 and TRBJ1-2; D is perhaps TRBD1 (5 bases). The CDR3 is 13 amino acids. Per germline, CDR1 SGHRS and CDR2 YFSETQ. The ends were cut back, 7 bases at V and 8 bases at J, with 18 bases in the middle. CDR3 bases: TGCGCCAGCTCCCCTAGACAGTTCAGCGGCTACACCTTC. Protein product: CASSPRQFSGYTF.

This chain uses TRBV4-1 with TRBJ1-3; TRBD1 might be the D (6 bases). CDR3 length: 14 amino acids. Deletions cut 4 bases from V and 5 bases from J, with 12 bases between. Germline V gene lookup returns CDR1 MGHRA and CDR2 YSYEKL. This CDR3 is CASSPTGSRNTIYF. CDR3 DNA sequence: TGCGCCAGCAGCCCAACAGGGTCCCGAAACACCATATATTTT.